A selection of T cell receptor beta chains follows, all from one sample in a study of blood T cell repertoires in COVID-19. This table comes from immunoSEQ multiplex PCR, and its TCRdb copy is limited to in-frame clones, with some not included. The sample includes approximately 160,000 clones, about 85% of them seen just once. The specimen was PBMCs or T cells enriched from blood (not recorded which). The receptors stem from a woman aged 50 to 65 who had recovered from COVID-19. CDR3s leave out the opening cysteine and the closing phenylalanine or tryptophan.

V	length	J	CDR3
TRBV6-2/TRBV6-3	10	TRBJ1-2	ASSFTVYGYT
TRBV2	14	TRBJ1-2	ASSLTDRGQVYGYT
TRBV28	13	TRBJ1-4	ASTSIRGRDEKLF
TRBV28	13	TRBJ2-7	ASSLKGTGSYEQY
TRBV19	10	TRBJ1-1	ASSLFMAEAF
TRBV29-1	10	TRBJ2-7	SVRDRVYEQY
TRBV7-2	11	TRBJ2-7	ASSLEREGLQY
TRBV27	14	TRBJ1-2	ASSLLAEGSSDGYT
TRBV7-2	12	TRBJ2-2	ASSAGSYTGELF
TRBV2	12	TRBJ1-4	ASRVYRGNEKLF
TRBV19	15	TRBJ2-3	ASSTGTSGGPRDTQY
TRBV4-3	13	TRBJ2-2	ASSQDGISQGELF
TRBV7-3	12	TRBJ2-5	ASSLNGGQETQY
TRBV7-2	13	TRBJ2-3	ASSWLAGGTDTQY
TRBV11-3	13	TRBJ2-1	ASSLAGTGSYEQF
TRBV24-1	15	TRBJ2-2	ATSDLPGKTSTGELF
TRBV19	13	TRBJ2-2	ASSMGTVRTGELF
TRBV3-1/TRBV3-2	13	TRBJ2-5	ASSPSPTGWETQY
TRBV28	13	TRBJ1-1	ASSPRQGAVTEAF
TRBV10-3	14	TRBJ2-7	AIRGAQGVGTYEQY
TRBV7-2	16	TRBJ2-7	ASSPPVGWGGVTYEQY
TRBV7-2	16	TRBJ2-7	ASSPVTGTGLGSKKQY
TRBV4-2	14	TRBJ2-2	ASSQPNQGAVGELF
TRBV27	10	TRBJ1-3	ASRGPGNTIY
TRBV7-9	11	TRBJ1-1	ASSRILGGVAF
TRBV7-9	12	TRBJ1-1	AGPRTALNTEAF
TRBV11-3	13	TRBJ2-1	ASSLGGTAANEQF
TRBV11-1	11	TRBJ2-1	ASSLAGGVQQF
TRBV6-5	11	TRBJ1-5	ASITSGGQPQH
TRBV5-1	14	TRBJ1-2	ASSLAGQGIDYGYT
TRBV5-6	13	TRBJ2-7	ASSPPDRGFEEQY
TRBV7-2	12	TRBJ1-1	ASSWDSMNTEAF
TRBV25-1	10	TRBJ1-1	ASREQGRRAF
TRBV11-2	10	TRBJ2-7	ASSLVQYEQY
TRBV15	10	TRBJ1-2	ATSRDIYGYT
TRBV4-1	12	TRBJ2-7	ASSFRQGEYEQY
TRBV5-5	13	TRBJ1-6	ASSLDVVVGSPLH
TRBV7-2	13	TRBJ2-2	ATRRGGENTGELF
TRBV9	14	TRBJ1-2	ASSFTSTGHNYGYT
TRBV6-6	12	TRBJ2-7	ASSSSGRSYEQY
TRBV20-1	9	TRBJ2-1	SASFLAGYL
TRBV27	12	TRBJ1-1	ASSHSATGRRAF
TRBV19	16	TRBJ2-2	ASSIGLRTRRNTGELF
TRBV5-1	15	TRBJ1-2	ASSLEPRRQGNYGYT
TRBV2	13	TRBJ2-2	ASSAVGANTGELF
TRBV20-1	9	TRBJ2-1	SARVVNEQF
TRBV27	14	TRBJ2-7	ASSWRSDRGKSEQY
TRBV6-5	12	TRBJ2-7	ASSPGLAGNEQY
TRBV7-2	14	TRBJ2-7	ASSLSSSPSSYEQY
TRBV7-3	14	TRBJ2-3	ASSLGGGGPTDTQY
TRBV28	12	TRBJ2-7	ASSLGLPGIEQY
TRBV24-1	14	TRBJ2-5	ATSRSTSGRAETQY
TRBV7-9	13	TRBJ2-1	ASSQLAGGYNEQF